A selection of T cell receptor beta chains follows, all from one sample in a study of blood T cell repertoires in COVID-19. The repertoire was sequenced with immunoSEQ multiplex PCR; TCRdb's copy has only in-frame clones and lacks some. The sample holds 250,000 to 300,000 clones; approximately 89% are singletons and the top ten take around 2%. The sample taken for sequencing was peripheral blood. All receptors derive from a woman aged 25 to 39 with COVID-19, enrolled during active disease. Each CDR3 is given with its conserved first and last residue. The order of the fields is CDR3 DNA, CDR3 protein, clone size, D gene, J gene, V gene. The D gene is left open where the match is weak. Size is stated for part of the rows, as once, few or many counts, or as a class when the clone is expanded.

CDR3nt: TGTGCCAGCAGCTCGCGAAACACCGGGGAGCTGTTTTTT
CDR3aa: CASSSRNTGELFF
abundance: -
d_gene: -
j_gene: TRBJ2-2
v_gene: TRBV5-6

CDR3nt: TGCAGCGTTGAAGGCGGTACCTACGAGCAGTACTTC
CDR3aa: CSVEGGTYEQYF
abundance: -
d_gene: -
j_gene: TRBJ2-7
v_gene: TRBV29-1

CDR3nt: TGTGCCAGCAGTGAAGCGCGGCTAGCGGTCTACGAGCAGTACTTC
CDR3aa: CASSEARLAVYEQYF
abundance: once
d_gene: TRBD2
j_gene: TRBJ2-7
v_gene: TRBV6-1

CDR3nt: TGCGCCAGCAGTGAGTCCGGCACAGATACGCAGTATTTT
CDR3aa: CASSESGTDTQYF
abundance: few
d_gene: -
j_gene: TRBJ2-3
v_gene: TRBV10-1

CDR3nt: TGTGCCAGCAGCCTGGGGGACAGGGGACAGCCCCAGCATTTT
CDR3aa: CASSLGDRGQPQHF
abundance: -
d_gene: TRBD1
j_gene: TRBJ1-5
v_gene: TRBV11-2

CDR3nt: TGTGCCAGCAGTTTCGGGGGGAACACTGAAGCTTTCTTT
CDR3aa: CASSFGGNTEAFF
abundance: -
d_gene: -
j_gene: TRBJ1-1
v_gene: TRBV12-3/TRBV12-4

CDR3nt: TGTGCCAGCAGTTTTGGTAGGGGATATGAAGCTTTCTTT
CDR3aa: CASSFGRGYEAFF
abundance: -
d_gene: -
j_gene: TRBJ1-1
v_gene: TRBV27

CDR3nt: TGTGCCAGCAGCCAAGAGTCGTATACTAGCGGGAGTTCTAGCACAGATACGCAGTATTTT
CDR3aa: CASSQESYTSGSSSTDTQYF
abundance: -
d_gene: TRBD2
j_gene: TRBJ2-3
v_gene: TRBV4-2

CDR3nt: TGTGCCAGCAGCTTAGCGCTTATCGGTACCCCCGCGGACACTGAAGCTTTCTTT
CDR3aa: CASSLALIGTPADTEAFF
abundance: -
d_gene: -
j_gene: TRBJ1-1
v_gene: TRBV7-2

CDR3nt: TGTGCCAGCAGCCAAGCGGGAGCTAGCGGGACAGAAAGCTTAGAGACCCAGTACTTC
CDR3aa: CASSQAGASGTESLETQYF
abundance: -
d_gene: TRBD2
j_gene: TRBJ2-5
v_gene: TRBV3-1/TRBV3-2

CDR3nt: TGTGCCAGCAGTACTGGACTAGCGGGATATGAGACCCAGTACTTC
CDR3aa: CASSTGLAGYETQYF
abundance: -
d_gene: TRBD2
j_gene: TRBJ2-5
v_gene: TRBV6-5

CDR3nt: TGCAGCGGGAAGAAGGGGGCCTGGAACACTGAAGCTTTCTTT
CDR3aa: CSGKKGAWNTEAFF
abundance: -
d_gene: TRBD1
j_gene: TRBJ1-1
v_gene: TRBV29-1

CDR3nt: TGTGCCAGCAGCGTGAACGAGGACACCTATGGCTACACCTTC
CDR3aa: CASSVNEDTYGYTF
abundance: -
d_gene: -
j_gene: TRBJ1-2
v_gene: TRBV7-9

CDR3nt: TGTGCCAGCTCACCACAGTCAGGACAGCTACTCAATGAAAAACTGTTTTTT
CDR3aa: CASSPQSGQLLNEKLFF
abundance: once
d_gene: -
j_gene: TRBJ1-4
v_gene: TRBV18

CDR3nt: TGTGCCAGTAGTATCAGGAGACAGGGTCTCAATCAGCCCCAGCATTTT
CDR3aa: CASSIRRQGLNQPQHF
abundance: -
d_gene: TRBD1
j_gene: TRBJ1-5
v_gene: TRBV19

CDR3nt: TGTGCCAGCAGCCAAGGACCTGGCGGGAGGGACAATGAGCAGTTCTTC
CDR3aa: CASSQGPGGRDNEQFF
abundance: -
d_gene: TRBD2
j_gene: TRBJ2-1
v_gene: TRBV3-1/TRBV3-2

CDR3nt: TGTGCCAGCAGTGAATTCAGCATCGGGGTTCAGCCCCAGCATTTT
CDR3aa: CASSEFSIGVQPQHF
abundance: -
d_gene: -
j_gene: TRBJ1-5
v_gene: TRBV6-1

CDR3nt: TGTGCCAGCAGCCAGGGACAGGGGGTGGATCGTGGCTACACCTTC
CDR3aa: CASSQGQGVDRGYTF
abundance: -
d_gene: TRBD1
j_gene: TRBJ1-2
v_gene: TRBV3-1/TRBV3-2

CDR3nt: TGCGCCAGCAGCCCGCAACAGGGGACCATCTACGAGCAGTACTTC
CDR3aa: CASSPQQGTIYEQYF
abundance: few
d_gene: TRBD1
j_gene: TRBJ2-7
v_gene: TRBV5-1

CDR3nt: TGTGCCAGCAGCCCATCCGGGACTAGCGGGCGAACCCAGTACTTC
CDR3aa: CASSPSGTSGRTQYF
abundance: -
d_gene: TRBD2
j_gene: TRBJ2-5
v_gene: TRBV3-1/TRBV3-2

CDR3nt: TGTGCCAGCAGCTACACCTTGAACACTGAAGCTTTCTTT
CDR3aa: CASSYTLNTEAFF
abundance: -
d_gene: -
j_gene: TRBJ1-1
v_gene: TRBV7-7

CDR3nt: TGTGCCAGCTCACCGGGACAGGGCAATCAGCCCCAGCATTTT
CDR3aa: CASSPGQGNQPQHF
abundance: -
d_gene: TRBD1
j_gene: TRBJ1-5
v_gene: TRBV18